Shown below are 28 T cell receptor beta chains from a single sample sequenced in a study of control samples from healthy donors and cancer patients. Only in-frame clones appear in the TCRdb table, and some are missing; sequencing was by immunoSEQ multiplex PCR. The profile shows about 67,000 clones, 80% to 90% of them singletons. Sample: PBMCs. The receptors originated from a woman aged 50 to 65 with head and neck cancer.

The chain is built from TRBV19 and TRBJ1-6; D remains unclear. V lost 9 bases to trimming and J lost 3 bases, with 15 bases between them. CDR1 is LNHDA, CDR2 SQIVND, per germline (reference sequence). CDR3 size: 15 residues. The chain's CDR3 is CASSNRANYNSPLHF. CDR3 nucleotide sequence: TGTGCCAGCTCAAATCGGGCCAACTATAATTCACCCCTCCACTTT.

The chain employs TRBV3-1 (or the pseudogene TRBV3-2) and TRBJ2-3; weak D call: TRBD2 (6 bases). The CDR3 extends over 13 amino acids. In germline, CDR1 is LGHDT, CDR2 YNNKEL (reference sequence). V gave up 1 base and J gave up 6 bases, with 8 bases separating them. The CDR3 coding sequence is TGTGCCAGCAGCCAAGGGGGGGTGGATACGCAGTATTTT. Its protein product is CASSQGGVDTQYF.

The V gene is TRBV20-1, the J gene TRBJ2-7; 7 positions agree with TRBD1. Germline V lookup: CDR1 DFQATT, CDR2 SNEGSKA (reference sequence). The CDR3 runs to 15 residues. With 3 bases clipped from V and 5 bases from J, the junction kept 13 bases outside the gene matches. The CDR3 spells CSASSPSRGGDEQYF. The CDR3 DNA sequence: TGCAGTGCTAGTTCACCCAGCAGAGGGGGCGACGAGCAGTACTTC.

The chain links TRBV27 to TRBJ2-7; D is perhaps TRBD1 (6 bases). Germline-derived CDR1 and CDR2 are MNHEY and SMNVEV (reference sequence). V was cut by 0 bases and J by 2 bases, with 23 bases left in between. The CDR3 is 19 residues long. The CDR3 region is CASSLSGLQGHLRTYEQYF. The DNA for the CDR3 is TGTGCCAGCAGTTTATCGGGGTTGCAGGGACACCTCAGGACCTACGAGCAGTACTTC.

CDR3 amino acids: CASSVYPQETQYF. The CDR3 DNA follows: TGTGCCAGCAGCGTATATCCTCAAGAGACCCAGTACTTC. This chain joins TRBV9 and TRBJ2-5; D ambiguous. Per the germline V gene, CDR1 is SGDLS and CDR2 is YYNGEE. This CDR3 has 13 residues. Trimming stripped 1 base from V and 2 bases from J, with 6 bases between.

This sequence joins TRBV27 and TRBJ2-1; no clear D. The CDR3 contains 8 residues. Germline loops: CDR1 MNHEY, CDR2 SMNVEV (reference sequence). Trimming removed 3 bases from V and 14 bases from J, with 2 bases in between. The DNA for the CDR3 is TGTGCCAGCAGTTTGAAGTTCTTC. Protein: CASSLKFF.

The chain combines TRBV7-9 with TRBJ2-3, with 9 bases lining up with TRBD1. There are 16 residues in the CDR3. Germline V gene sequence: CDR1 SEHNR, CDR2 FQNEAQ (reference sequence). With V trimmed by 5 bases and J by 5 bases, 11 bases remained unmatched. The CDR3 loop reads CASSPARTGEKDTQYF. The CDR3 nucleotides read TGTGCCAGCAGCCCAGCCCGGACAGGGGAAAAAGATACGCAGTATTTT. The full variable domain, completed using reference TRBV7-9 and TRBJ2-3, is DTGVSQNPRHKITKRGQNVTFRCDPISEHNRLYWYRQTLGQGPEFLTYFQNEAQLEKSRLLSDRFSAERPKGSFSTLEIQRTEQGDSAMYLCASSPARTGEKDTQYFGPGTRLTVL.

V and J are TRBV28 and TRBJ1-1, with 7 positions matching TRBD1. This CDR3 has 14 amino acids. CDR1 and CDR2 (germline): MDHEN, SYDVKM. V dropped 11 bases and J dropped 2; count of bases not matched to a gene: 11. The chain's CDR3 is CAADGQVPNTEAFF. Here the CDR3 DNA reads TGTGCCGCAGACGGACAGGTGCCAAACACTGAAGCTTTCTTT.

The V call is TRBV5-1, the J call TRBJ2-7, with 10 bases matching TRBD1. Looked up from germline, CDR1 is SGHRS and CDR2 is YFSETQ. CDR3 length: 15 amino acids. J was trimmed by 5 bases and V by 0 bases; bases with no gene match: 5. The CDR3 is CASSLVGTGDHEQYF. The CDR3 DNA is TGCGCCAGCAGCTTGGTTGGGACAGGGGACCACGAGCAGTACTTC.

This clone occurred a few times. The CDR3 coding sequence is TGTGCCAGCAGTTTTAGGAGTGGGGAGACCCAGTACTTC. As protein: CASSFRSGETQYF. The V gene is TRBV5-4, the J gene TRBJ2-5; unclear D gene. CDR3 length: 13 residues. V dropped 5 bases and J dropped 5 bases, with 13 bases sitting between them. Germline loops: CDR1 SGHNT, CDR2 YYREEE (reference sequence). Looking up the rest from reference TRBV5-4 and TRBJ2-5 gives the full variable domain: ETGVTQSPTHLIKTRGQQVTLRCSSQSGHNTVSWYQQALGQGPQFIFQYYREEENGRGNFPPRFSGLQFPNYSSELNVNALELDDSALYLCASSFRSGETQYFGPGTRLLVL.

The V gene is TRBV5-4, the J gene TRBJ2-7; no firm D call. The CDR3 is 15 residues long. The V gene lost 4 bases and the J gene lost 0 bases, with 14 bases spanning the gap. Per the germline V gene, CDR1 is SGHNT and CDR2 is YYREEE (reference sequence). CDR3: CASSDPTSSSYEQYF. CDR3 coding DNA: TGTGCCAGCAGCGACCCAACCTCGAGCTCCTACGAGCAGTACTTC.

The chain has TRBV19 and TRBJ2-1, with 8 bases identical to TRBD2. The CDR3 length is 14 residues. J lost 6 bases, V lost 4 bases, and 5 bases had no gene match. Germline V gene sequence: CDR1 LNHDA, CDR2 SQIVND (reference sequence). The CDR3 nucleotides are TGTGCCAGTAGTACCGGACTAGCCCGCAATGAGCAGTTCTTC. Encoded protein: CASSTGLARNEQFF.

The chain combines TRBV27 with TRBJ1-6; TRBD1 aligns across 9 bases. The CDR3 runs to 21 residues. CDR1 and CDR2 (germline): MNHEY, SMNVEV (reference sequence). The V and J ends lost 2 bases and 0 bases, in that order; junction bases with no gene match: 14. The CDR3: CASSLTGGLHRPGSYNSPLHF. The CDR3, as DNA: TGTGCCAGCAGTTTAACAGGGGGCTTACATAGACCTGGCTCCTATAATTCACCCCTCCACTTT.

The V call is TRBV4-3, the J call TRBJ2-5; no clear D. The CDR3 spans 13 residues. V gave up 0 bases and J gave up 5 bases, with 7 bases separating them. Germline V gene sequence: CDR1 LGHNA, CDR2 YSLEER. CDR3 residues: CASSQEGWETQYF. The CDR3 DNA follows: TGCGCCAGCAGCCAAGAGGGGTGGGAGACCCAGTACTTC.

The V gene is TRBV7-2, the J gene TRBJ1-3; D not certain. Per germline, CDR1 SGHTA and CDR2 FQGNSA. V was clipped by 2 bases and J by 2 bases, with 13 bases between them. The CDR3 sequence is 16 residues long. The CDR3 DNA sequence: TGTGCCAGCAGCTTAAGTGGGGTAATGACTGGAAACACCATATATTTT. This translates into CASSLSGVMTGNTIYF.

The V and J genes are TRBV11-2 and TRBJ2-7, with D possibly being TRBD1 or TRBD2 (5 bases each). V shed 3 bases and J shed 1 base, with 10 bases lying between them. The CDR3 runs 14 residues. Germline loops: CDR1 SGHAT, CDR2 FQNNGV. This chain's CDR3 is CASSLGVRSYEQYF. CDR3 DNA sequence: TGTGCCAGCAGCTTGGGGGTCAGGTCCTACGAGCAGTACTTC.

This chain uses TRBV4-1 with TRBJ2-1, with 9 bases aligning to TRBD2. The germline V gene encodes CDR1 MGHRA and CDR2 YSYEKL. Losses at the gene ends were 0 bases for V and 5 bases for J; bases not matched to a gene: 8. The CDR3 spans 17 residues. This chain's CDR3 is CASSQDLRSGGNNEQFF. The CDR3 bases are TGCGCCAGCAGCCAAGATTTGAGAAGCGGGGGGAACAATGAGCAGTTCTTC.

The chain has TRBV28 and TRBJ2-1, with 7 bases that match TRBD1. The germline V gene encodes CDR1 MDHEN and CDR2 SYDVKM. V lost 6 bases, J lost 1 base, and 3 bases stayed unmatched. This CDR3 spans 14 amino acids. DNA of the CDR3: TGTGCCAGCAGGACGGGACAGTCCTACAATGAGCAGTTCTTC. Protein product: CASRTGQSYNEQFF.

V gene TRBV5-1 combines with J gene TRBJ1-2; D is unclear. Per the germline V gene, CDR1 is SGHRS and CDR2 is YFSETQ. The CDR3 loop spans 15 amino acids. The V and J ends lost 4 bases and 5 bases respectively, with 18 bases between them. CDR3 protein: CASSMSVGQSYGYTF. CDR3 nucleotide sequence: TGCGCCAGCAGCATGTCAGTCGGGCAGAGTTATGGCTACACCTTC.

The table lists this clone with a count of one. The chain is built from TRBV5-6 and TRBJ1-6; TRBD1 matches at 8 bases. After removal of 3 bases from V and 6 bases from J, the junction contained 5 bases not matched to a gene. The CDR3 has 15 residues. Germline CDR1 and CDR2: SGHDT and YYEEEE. CDR3 DNA sequence: TGTGCCAGCAGCTACAGGGGGAGGACTAATTCACCCCTCCACTTT. Residues: CASSYRGRTNSPLHF.

The gene calls are TRBV27 and TRBJ2-2, with 11 bases aligning to TRBD1. Looked up from germline, CDR1 is MNHEY and CDR2 is SMNVEV (reference sequence). The CDR3 extends over 17 amino acids. The ends lost 7 bases at V and 6 bases at J; junction bases unmatched: 13. CDR3 region: CASTLSGGGQGAGELFF. DNA for the CDR3: TGTGCCAGCACCCTCAGTGGGGGGGGACAGGGGGCCGGGGAGCTGTTTTTT.

The chain has TRBV4-1 and TRBJ2-5, with 9 bases identical to TRBD2. V was pared by 3 bases and J by 3 bases, with 5 bases of the junction left unmatched. The CDR3 length is 15 residues. The germline gives CDR1 MGHRA, CDR2 YSYEKL. The DNA for the CDR3 is TGCGCCAGCAGCCAGGAGAAGCGGGGGGAAGAGACCCAGTACTTC. This codes for CASSQEKRGEETQYF.

This rearrangement joins TRBV7-9 to TRBJ2-2; D unclear. V dropped 3 bases and J dropped 7 bases, with 15 bases sitting between them. The CDR3 is 15 residues long. CDR1 and CDR2 (germline): SEHNR, FQNEAQ (reference sequence). The CDR3 here is CASSFRRLEDGELFF. The DNA for the CDR3 is TGTGCCAGCAGCTTCCGGCGGCTAGAAGACGGGGAGCTGTTTTTT.

This clone was counted a single time. The V gene is TRBV19, the J gene TRBJ2-4; D assignment may be TRBD1 or TRBD2 (6 bases each). Per the germline V gene, CDR1 is LNHDA and CDR2 is SQIVND (reference sequence). This CDR3 is built from 15 residues. V lost 3 bases and J 7 bases, leaving 16 bases between the germline ends. The CDR3 DNA reads TGTGCCAGTAGTATGTCCAGGGGAGGCTGGAACATTCAGTACTTC. This translates into CASSMSRGGWNIQYF. The full variable domain, completed using reference TRBV19 and TRBJ2-4, is DGGITQSPKYLFRKEGQNVTLSCEQNLNHDAMYWYRQDPGQGLRLIYYSQIVNDFQKGDIAEGYSVSREKKESFPLTVTSAQKNPTAFYLCASSMSRGGWNIQYFGAGTRLSVL.

The chain carries TRBV19 and TRBJ2-1; a possible D gene is TRBD1 (6 bases). The length of the CDR3 is 16 residues. V was shortened by 6 bases and J by 0 bases, with 15 bases between the two germline ends. Germline CDR1 is LNHDA and CDR2 is SQIVND (reference sequence). The DNA of the CDR3 is TGTGCCAGTAGGTCAGACCTGGGGGCCTCCTACAATGAGCAGTTCTTC. It translates to CASRSDLGASYNEQFF. Supplemented by reference TRBV19 and TRBJ2-1, the full variable domain reads DGGITQSPKYLFRKEGQNVTLSCEQNLNHDAMYWYRQDPGQGLRLIYYSQIVNDFQKGDIAEGYSVSREKKESFPLTVTSAQKNPTAFYLCASRSDLGASYNEQFFGPGTRLTVL.

This chain joins TRBV11-1 and TRBJ2-7; 9 positions match TRBD1. The CDR3 has 14 amino acids. Germline CDR1 is SGHAT and CDR2 is FQDESV (reference sequence). The J segment lost 1 base and the V segment lost 8 bases, leaving 6 bases of the junction unmatched. The DNA of the CDR3 is TGTGCCAGCGTCCCCGGGACAGGGTCCTACGAGCAGTACTTC. Its protein is CASVPGTGSYEQYF.

This clone was detected only once. This rearrangement joins TRBV7-9 to TRBJ2-5; 7 bases agree with TRBD1. Per germline, CDR1 SEHNR and CDR2 FQNEAQ (reference sequence). The CDR3 is made up of 15 amino acids. V shed 5 bases, J shed 4 bases, and the junction held 10 bases outside the gene matches. The CDR3 DNA is TGTGCCAGCAGCCGATTCACAGGGGACGGAGAGACCCAGTACTTC. This sequence encodes CASSRFTGDGETQYF.

This chain uses TRBV7-6 with TRBJ2-7; TRBD1 or TRBD2 may be the D gene (6 bases each). CDR3 length equals 16 residues. Germline-derived CDR1 and CDR2 are SGHVS and FNYEAQ. V was shortened by 8 bases and J by 5 bases, with 25 bases between the two germline ends. Written as DNA, the CDR3 is TGTGCCAGCTCTCCAGAAAGTTGGGGGGCCGGGGACGAGCAGTACTTC. It specifies CASSPESWGAGDEQYF. Based on the CDR3 plus reference TRBV7-6 and TRBJ2-7, the full variable domain is GAGVSQSPRYKVTKRGQDVALRCDPISGHVSLYWYRQALGQGPEFLTYFNYEAQQDKSGLPNDRFSAERPEGSISTLTIQRTEQRDSAMYRCASSPESWGAGDEQYFGPGTRLTVT.